Listed here are 16 T cell receptor beta chains from one sample, sequenced in a study of kidney transplant recipient with SARS-CoV-2 infection. TCRdb re-analysed the reads in MiXCR, keeping a single row per CDR3 protein. Among about 250,000 distinct CDR3 sequences, less than 35% were seen once, and the ten largest hold roughly 7.3%. The sequenced sample was a blood sample, obtained at baseline and on roughly day 110 from a kidney transplant recipient. The receptors were sampled from a male patient between 25 and 40 years old who had COVID-19 and was a kidney transplant recipient. The T cells may partly be graft donor cells.

Regarding this clonotype: This could be a read error, since a much larger clone is one nucleotide away. In DNA form, the CDR3 reads TGTGCCAGCAGCCGGGTCTACAATGAGCAGTTCTTC. This translates into CASSRVYNEQFF. The chain uses TRBV21-1 and TRBJ2-1. TRBV21-1 is tagged as a pseudogene. CDR3 size: 12 residues.

This clonotype has a count of ten or more. Written as DNA, the CDR3 is TGTGCCAGCAGCGGAATGCTCGATCTCGGAAAGACCTATGGCTACACCTTC. Translated: CASSGMLDLGKTYGYTF. The chain links TRBV11-3 to TRBJ1-2; D remains ambiguous. The germline V gene encodes CDR1 SGHNT and CDR2 YENEEA. The CDR3 is made up of 17 amino acids. V lost 5 bases, J lost 4 bases, and 23 bases lay in between. Full variable domain (outside the CDR3, taken from reference TRBV11-3 and TRBJ1-2): EAGVVQSPRYKIIEKKQPVAFWCNPISGHNTLYWYLQNLGQGPELLIRYENEEAVDDSQLPKDRFSAERLKGVDSTLKIQPAELGDSAVYLCASSGMLDLGKTYGYTFGSGTRLTVV.

The chain couples TRBV5-4 to TRBJ1-2; D unresolved. CDR1 is SGHNT and CDR2 is YYREEE in the germline V gene (reference sequence). The ends were cut back, 7 bases at V and 4 bases at J, with 23 bases in the middle. The CDR3 covers 16 residues. CDR3 nucleotides: TGTGCCAGCGGCATACCCGTACCAGGAAAGACCTATGGCTACACCTTC. It encodes CASGIPVPGKTYGYTF.

A remark on this clonotype: This may be a read error: a much more frequent sequence differs by one nucleotide. V is TRBV15 and J is TRBJ1-1; D not resolved. The CDR3 totals 14 residues. CDR1 and CDR2 from the germline V gene are LNHNV and YYDKDF (reference sequence). The CDR3 protein is CATNRDRGSTEAFF. The CDR3 DNA reads TGTGCCACCAACAGAGATCGAGGAAGCACTGAAGCTTTCTTT. Based on the CDR3 plus reference TRBV15 and TRBJ1-1, the full variable domain is DAMVIQNPRYQVTQFGKPVTLSCSQTLNHNVMYWYQQKSSQAPKLLFHYYDKDFNNEADTPDNFQSRRPNTSFCFLDIRSPGLGDTAMYLCATNRDRGSTEAFFGQGTRLTVV.

As to this clonotype: It may be a read error: a sequence one base away is much more abundant. This chain uses TRBV10-1 with TRBJ1-2; no reliable D call. Germline V gene lookup returns CDR1 WNHNN and CDR2 SYGVQD (reference sequence). V lost 5 bases, J lost 6 bases, and 25 bases lay in between. This CDR3 spans 17 amino acids. The CDR3 nucleotides read TGCGCCAGCAGTAGTTTAGGAAGATCGCGAAAGACCCATGGCTACACCTTC. The encoded protein is CASSSLGRSRKTHGYTF.

This clonotype appeared many times. V and J are TRBV12-3 or TRBV12-4 and TRBJ1-3; D is undetermined. The CDR3 is 15 residues long. The V gene lost 3 bases and the J gene lost 0 bases, with 9 bases spanning the gap. CDR3 coding DNA: TGTGCCAGCAGTTTCCGTGGCCACTCTGGAAACACCATATATTTT. As protein: CASSFRGHSGNTIYF.

This clonotype was picked up many times. CDR3 in amino acids: CASSQGAGGPYEQYF. The CDR3 DNA reads as TGTGCCAGTAGTCAAGGCGCGGGGGGGCCCTACGAGCAGTACTTC. The chain employs TRBV19 and TRBJ2-7; 9 nucleotides match TRBD2. Germline values: CDR1 LNHDA, CDR2 SQIVND (reference sequence). The CDR3 consists of 15 residues. Trimming took 5 bases from V and 2 from J; bases not matched to a gene: 7. The whole variable domain, remainder taken from reference TRBV19 and TRBJ2-7, is DGGITQSPKYLFRKEGQNVTLSCEQNLNHDAMYWYRQDPGQGLRLIYYSQIVNDFQKGDIAEGYSVSREKKESFPLTVTSAQKNPTAFYLCASSQGAGGPYEQYFGPGTRLTVT.

In this sample, this clonotype turned up a few times. The CDR3 sequence: CSASGSGNEQFF. In nucleotides, the CDR3 is TGCAGTGCTAGCGGGAGTGGCAATGAGCAGTTCTTC. The V and J genes are TRBV20-1 and TRBJ2-1, with D possibly TRBD2 on 6 matching bases. The CDR3 runs 12 residues. Trimming stripped 3 bases from V and 6 bases from J, with 9 bases between. CDR1 DFQATT and CDR2 SNEGSKA come from the germline V gene (reference sequence).

In the case of this clonotype: It may be a read error: a sequence one base away is much more abundant. This chain links TRBV5-4 with TRBJ1-4; maybe TRBD1 (5 bases). This CDR3 region has 18 residues. Trimming pared 4 bases from V and 3 bases from J, leaving 22 bases between. In germline, CDR1 is SGHNT, CDR2 YYREEE (reference sequence). CDR3 in amino acids: CASSQSWGEGAPNEKLFF. The DNA for the CDR3 is TGTGCCAGCAGCCAATCGTGGGGCGAAGGTGCTCCTAATGAAAAACTGTTTTTT.

Points on this clonotype: A much more abundant neighbour one base away suggests this may be a read error. The CDR3, as DNA: TGTGCCAGCAGTGAGGGCAGCTCTGGGGCCAACGCCCTGACTTTC. Encoded protein: CASSEGSSGANALTF. V gene TRBV6-5 combines with J gene TRBJ2-6; D might be TRBD1 or TRBD2, each matching 5 bases. This CDR3 has 15 residues. Germline CDR1 reads MNHEY; CDR2 reads SVGAGI.

This clonotype was counted ten times or more. V is TRBV6-5 and J is TRBJ1-5; unclear D gene. Per the germline V gene, CDR1 is MNHEY and CDR2 is SVGAGI. The CDR3 has 16 residues. V was trimmed by 0 bases and J by 0 bases, leaving 9 bases between them. The CDR3: CASSYSSVLSNQPQHF. As DNA, the CDR3 is TGTGCCAGCAGTTACTCGAGTGTCCTTAGCAATCAGCCCCAGCATTTT.

This clonotype was counted many times. The chain couples TRBV11-1 to TRBJ2-7, with a tentative D call TRBD1 (5 bases). The V end was cut by 0 bases, the J end by 5 bases, with 8 bases between. This CDR3 has 13 amino acids. Germline lookup yields CDR1 SGHAT and CDR2 FQDESV (reference sequence). The DNA for the CDR3 is TGTGCCAGCAGCTTAGCGCGCAGGGACGAGCAGTACTTC. It specifies CASSLARRDEQYF.

This clonotype was seen just once. A read error may be the cause here, since a much bigger clone is one base away. This chain connects TRBV9 to TRBJ1-2; the D is unclear. The CDR3 contains 16 residues. Germline CDR1 reads SGDLS; CDR2 reads YYNGEE. CDR3 DNA: TGTGCCAGCTCTTGCCTGTACTCAAGAAAGACCTATGGCTACGCCTTC. This codes for CASSCLYSRKTYGYAF.

This clonotype showed up many times. The chain carries TRBV24-1 and TRBJ1-2; the D is unclear. The CDR3 contains 17 residues. V shed 5 bases and J shed 4 bases, with 22 bases lying between them. The germline V gene has CDR1 KGHDR and CDR2 SFDVKD. Here the CDR3 reads CATSAFPSTRKTYGYTF. The CDR3, as DNA: TGTGCCACCAGTGCCTTCCCTAGTACCAGAAAGACCTATGGCTACACCTTC.

The table lists this clonotype with a few counts. The rearrangement uses TRBV28 and TRBJ1-1; D not certain. CDR1 and CDR2 from the germline V gene are MDHEN and SYDVKM. This CDR3 contains 14 residues. V was pared by 8 bases and J by 0 bases, with 13 bases between. The chain's CDR3 is CASAESSVNTEAFF. CDR3 nucleotide sequence: TGTGCCAGCGCCGAGAGTTCAGTGAACACTGAAGCTTTCTTT. Filled out from reference TRBV28 and TRBJ1-1, the complete variable domain reads DVKVTQSSRYLVKRTGEKVFLECVQDMDHENMFWYRQDPGLGLRLIYFSYDVKMKEKGDIPEGYSVSREKKERFSLILESASTNQTSMYLCASAESSVNTEAFFGQGTRLTVV.

At least ten counts were recorded for this clonotype. The chain couples TRBV6-1 to TRBJ1-2; no firm D call. There are 17 residues in the CDR3. V lost 5 bases, J lost 4 bases, and 23 bases lay in between. Germline V gives CDR1 MNHNS, CDR2 SASEGT. CDR3 coding DNA: TGTGCCAGCAGTAGCACCTACTCTATGCGAAAGACCTATGGCTACACCTTC. It translates to CASSSTYSMRKTYGYTF.